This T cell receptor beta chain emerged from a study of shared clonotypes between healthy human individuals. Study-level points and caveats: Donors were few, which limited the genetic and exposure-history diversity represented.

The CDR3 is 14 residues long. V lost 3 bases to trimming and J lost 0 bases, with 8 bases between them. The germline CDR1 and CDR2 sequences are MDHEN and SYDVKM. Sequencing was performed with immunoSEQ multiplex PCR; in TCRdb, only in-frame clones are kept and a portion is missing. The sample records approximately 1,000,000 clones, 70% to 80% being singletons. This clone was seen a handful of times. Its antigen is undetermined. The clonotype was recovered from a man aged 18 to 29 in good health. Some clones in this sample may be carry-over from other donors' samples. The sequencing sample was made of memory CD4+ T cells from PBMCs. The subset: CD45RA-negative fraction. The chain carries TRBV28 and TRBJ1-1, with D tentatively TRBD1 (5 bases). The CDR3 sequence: CASSFQGLNTEAFF. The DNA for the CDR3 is TGTGCCAGCAGTTTCCAGGGCCTGAACACTGAAGCTTTCTTT. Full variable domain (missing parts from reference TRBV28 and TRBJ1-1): DVKVTQSSRYLVKRTGEKVFLECVQDMDHENMFWYRQDPGLGLRLIYFSYDVKMKEKGDIPEGYSVSREKKERFSLILESASTNQTSMYLCASSFQGLNTEAFFGQGTRLTVV.